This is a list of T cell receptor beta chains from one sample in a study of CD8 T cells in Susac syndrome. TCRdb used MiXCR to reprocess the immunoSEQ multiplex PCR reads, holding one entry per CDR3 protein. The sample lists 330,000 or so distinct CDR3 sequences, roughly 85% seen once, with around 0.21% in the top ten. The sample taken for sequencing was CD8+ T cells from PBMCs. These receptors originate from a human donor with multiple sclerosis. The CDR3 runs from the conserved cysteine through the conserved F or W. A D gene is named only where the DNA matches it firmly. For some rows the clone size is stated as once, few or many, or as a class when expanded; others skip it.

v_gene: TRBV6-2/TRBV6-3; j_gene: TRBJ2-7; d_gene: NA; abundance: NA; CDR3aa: CASSLLGGLATEQYF; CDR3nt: TGTGCCAGCAGTCTCTTGGGCGGGCTCGCCACCGAGCAGTACTTC
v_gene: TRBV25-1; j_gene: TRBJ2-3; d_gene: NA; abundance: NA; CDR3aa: CASSERGFGDTQYF; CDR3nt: TGTGCCAGCAGTGAAAGGGGATTTGGAGATACGCAGTATTTT
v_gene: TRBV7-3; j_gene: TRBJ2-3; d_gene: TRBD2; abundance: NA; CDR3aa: CASSPDSGSPDTQYF; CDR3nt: TGTGCCAGCAGCCCCGATAGCGGGAGTCCAGATACGCAGTATTTT
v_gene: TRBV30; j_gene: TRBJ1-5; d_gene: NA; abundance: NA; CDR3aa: CAWSGSPGGDGNQPQHF; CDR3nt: TGTGCCTGGAGCGGATCGCCCGGGGGGGATGGCAATCAGCCCCAGCATTTT
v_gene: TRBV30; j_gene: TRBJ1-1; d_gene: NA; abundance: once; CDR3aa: CAWWIGANTEAFF; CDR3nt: TGTGCCTGGTGGATAGGGGCGAACACTGAAGCTTTCTTT
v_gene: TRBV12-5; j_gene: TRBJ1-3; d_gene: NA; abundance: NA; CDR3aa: CASGLYRFSSGNTIYF; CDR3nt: TGTGCTAGTGGTTTGTACAGATTCAGCTCTGGAAACACCATATATTTT
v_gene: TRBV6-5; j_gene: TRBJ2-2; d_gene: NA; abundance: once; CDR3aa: CASSYHLGGLNTGELFF; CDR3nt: TGTGCCAGCAGTTACCATCTCGGCGGTCTAAACACCGGGGAGCTGTTTTTT
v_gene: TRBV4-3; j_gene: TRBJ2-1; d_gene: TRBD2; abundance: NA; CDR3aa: CASSQDRTSGWYNEQFF; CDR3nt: TGCGCCAGCAGCCAAGATCGGACTAGCGGGTGGTACAATGAGCAGTTCTTC
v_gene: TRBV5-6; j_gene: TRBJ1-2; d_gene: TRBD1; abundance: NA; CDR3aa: CASSPGTGGYTF; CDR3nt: TGTGCCAGCAGTCCCGGGACAGGAGGCTACACCTTC
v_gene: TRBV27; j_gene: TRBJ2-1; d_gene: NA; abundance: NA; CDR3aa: CASSSPDLDNEQFF; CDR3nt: TGTGCCAGCAGTTCCCCGGACTTAGACAATGAGCAGTTCTTC
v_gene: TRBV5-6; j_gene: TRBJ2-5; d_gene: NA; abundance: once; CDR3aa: CASSLETWTQETQYF; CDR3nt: TGTGCCAGCAGCTTGGAGACCTGGACACAAGAGACCCAGTACTTC
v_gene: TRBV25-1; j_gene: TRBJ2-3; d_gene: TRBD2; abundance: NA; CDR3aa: CASSETSGRPALNTDTQYF; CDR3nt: TGTGCCAGCAGTGAGACTAGCGGGAGACCTGCCCTTAACACAGATACGCAGTATTTT
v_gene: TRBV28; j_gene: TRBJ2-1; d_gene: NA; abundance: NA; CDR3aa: CASSLGTRAGDNEQFF; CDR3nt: TGTGCCAGCAGTTTAGGGACCCGGGCAGGGGACAATGAGCAGTTCTTC
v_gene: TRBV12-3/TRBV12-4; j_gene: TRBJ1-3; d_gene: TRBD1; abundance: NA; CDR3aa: CASRPEMGQEEASGNTIYF; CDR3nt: TGTGCCAGCAGACCAGAAATGGGACAGGAAGAGGCATCCGGAAACACCATATATTTT
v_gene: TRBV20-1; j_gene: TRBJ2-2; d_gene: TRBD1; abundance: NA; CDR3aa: CSASDRGNTGELFF; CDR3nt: TGCAGTGCTAGCGACAGGGGGAACACCGGGGAGCTGTTTTTT
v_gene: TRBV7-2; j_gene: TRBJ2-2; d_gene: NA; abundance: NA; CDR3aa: CASSFPEVYTGELFF; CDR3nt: TGTGCCAGCAGCTTCCCCGAGGTCTACACCGGGGAGCTGTTTTTT
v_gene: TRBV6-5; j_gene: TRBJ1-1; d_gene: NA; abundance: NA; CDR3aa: CASSSGSEAEAFF; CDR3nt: TGTGCCAGCAGTTCAGGCAGCGAGGCGGAAGCTTTCTTT
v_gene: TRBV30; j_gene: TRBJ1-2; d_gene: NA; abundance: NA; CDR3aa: CAWRGKGDYGYTF; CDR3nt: TGTGCCTGGAGGGGGAAGGGGGACTATGGCTACACCTTC
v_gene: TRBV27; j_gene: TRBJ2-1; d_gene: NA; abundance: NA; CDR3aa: CASSLYAGYNEQFF; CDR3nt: TGTGCCAGCAGTTTATATGCTGGTTACAATGAGCAGTTCTTC
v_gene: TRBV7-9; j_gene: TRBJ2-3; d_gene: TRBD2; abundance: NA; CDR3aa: CASSLSGLAGVDTQYF; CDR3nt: TGTGCCAGCAGCTTATCGGGACTAGCGGGAGTTGATACGCAGTATTTT
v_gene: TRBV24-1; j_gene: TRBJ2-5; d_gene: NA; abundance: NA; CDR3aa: CATSDSDSSRETQYF; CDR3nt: TGTGCCACCAGTGATTCGGACAGTTCGAGGGAGACCCAGTACTTC
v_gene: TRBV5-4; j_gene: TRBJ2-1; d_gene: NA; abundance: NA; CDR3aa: CASSLDRYYNEQFF; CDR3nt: TGTGCCAGCAGCTTGGATCGATATTACAATGAGCAGTTCTTC
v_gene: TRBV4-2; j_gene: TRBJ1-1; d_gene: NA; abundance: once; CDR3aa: CASIFQGSTEAFF; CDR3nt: TGTGCCAGCATCTTCCAGGGGAGCACTGAAGCTTTCTTT
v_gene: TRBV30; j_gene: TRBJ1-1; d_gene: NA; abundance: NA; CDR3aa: CARQLNTEAFF; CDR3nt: TGTGCCCGACAGTTGAACACTGAAGCTTTCTTT
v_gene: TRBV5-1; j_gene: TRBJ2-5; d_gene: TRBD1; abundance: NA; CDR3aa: CASSLEGPAGGETQYF; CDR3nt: TGCGCCAGCAGCTTGGAGGGTCCCGCAGGGGGAGAGACCCAGTACTTC
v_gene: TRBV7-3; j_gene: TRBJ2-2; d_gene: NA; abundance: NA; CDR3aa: CASSPNSGYTHTGELFF; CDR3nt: TGTGCCAGCAGCCCGAATAGCGGCTATACCCACACCGGGGAGCTGTTTTTT